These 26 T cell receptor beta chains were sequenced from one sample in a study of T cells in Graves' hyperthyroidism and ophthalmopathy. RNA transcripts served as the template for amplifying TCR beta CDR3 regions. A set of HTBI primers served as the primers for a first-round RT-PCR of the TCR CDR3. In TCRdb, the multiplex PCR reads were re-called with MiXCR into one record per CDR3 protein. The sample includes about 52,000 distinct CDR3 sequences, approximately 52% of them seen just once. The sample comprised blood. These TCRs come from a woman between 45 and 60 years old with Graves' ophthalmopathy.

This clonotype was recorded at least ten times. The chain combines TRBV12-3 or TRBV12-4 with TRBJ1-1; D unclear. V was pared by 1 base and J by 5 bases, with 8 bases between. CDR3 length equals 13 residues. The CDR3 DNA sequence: TGTGCCAGCAGTTTAGTATCCGGGACTGAAGCTTTCTTT. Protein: CASSLVSGTEAFF.

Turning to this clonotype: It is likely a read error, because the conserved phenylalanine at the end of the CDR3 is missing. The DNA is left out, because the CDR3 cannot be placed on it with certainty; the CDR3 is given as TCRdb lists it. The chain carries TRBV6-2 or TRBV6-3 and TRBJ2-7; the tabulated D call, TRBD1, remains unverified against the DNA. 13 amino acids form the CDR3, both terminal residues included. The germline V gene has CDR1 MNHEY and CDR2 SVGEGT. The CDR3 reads CASSYGASPTSST.

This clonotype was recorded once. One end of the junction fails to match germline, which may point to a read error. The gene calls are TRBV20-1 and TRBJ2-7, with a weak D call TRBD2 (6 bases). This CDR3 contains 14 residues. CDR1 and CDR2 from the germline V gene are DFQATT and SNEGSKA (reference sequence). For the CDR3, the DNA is TGCAGTGCCAAGGGGAGCGGGCTCACCGGGGAGCTGTACTTC. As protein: CSAKGSGLTGELYF.

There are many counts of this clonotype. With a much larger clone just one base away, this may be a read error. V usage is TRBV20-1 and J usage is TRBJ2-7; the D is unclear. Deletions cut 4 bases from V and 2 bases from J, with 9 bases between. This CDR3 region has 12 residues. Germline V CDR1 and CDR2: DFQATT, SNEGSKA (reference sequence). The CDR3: CSAIDNAYEQYF. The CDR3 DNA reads TGCAGTGCTATAGACAACGCCTACGAGCAGTACTTC.

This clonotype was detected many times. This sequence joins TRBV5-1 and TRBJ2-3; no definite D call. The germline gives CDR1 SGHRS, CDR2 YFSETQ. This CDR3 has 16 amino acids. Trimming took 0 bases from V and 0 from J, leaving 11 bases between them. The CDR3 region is CASSLGNPSSTDTQYF. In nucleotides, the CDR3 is TGCGCCAGCAGCTTGGGGAACCCGTCTAGCACAGATACGCAGTATTTT.

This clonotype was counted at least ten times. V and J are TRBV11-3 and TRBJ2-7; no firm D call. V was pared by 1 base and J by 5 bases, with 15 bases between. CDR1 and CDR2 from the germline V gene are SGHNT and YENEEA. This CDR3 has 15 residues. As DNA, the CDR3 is TGTGCCAGCAGCTTAGGTGCCCCGGGCTGCGACGAGCAGTACTTC. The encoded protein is CASSLGAPGCDEQYF.

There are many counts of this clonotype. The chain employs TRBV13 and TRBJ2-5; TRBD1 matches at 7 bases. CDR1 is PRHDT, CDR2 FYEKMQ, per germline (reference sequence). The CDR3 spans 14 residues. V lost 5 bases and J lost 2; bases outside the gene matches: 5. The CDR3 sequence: CASSGDRAQETQYF. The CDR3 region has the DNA TGTGCCAGCAGCGGTGACAGGGCGCAAGAGACCCAGTACTTC.

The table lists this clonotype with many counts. The CDR3 DNA is TGTGCCAGCGACAGAGAGGGACGGAGGAACACTGAAGCTTTCTTT. Translated, it gives CASDREGRRNTEAFF. The rearrangement uses TRBV5-6 and TRBJ1-1, with a weak D call TRBD1 (5 bases). The V end was cut by 7 bases, the J end by 1 base, with 17 bases between. Germline CDR1 and CDR2: SGHDT and YYEEEE. The CDR3 loop spans 15 amino acids.

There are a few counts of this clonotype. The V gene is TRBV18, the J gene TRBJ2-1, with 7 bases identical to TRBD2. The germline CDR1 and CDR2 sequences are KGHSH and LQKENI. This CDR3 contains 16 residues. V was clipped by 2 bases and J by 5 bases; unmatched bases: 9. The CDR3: CASSPFRTSLDNEQFF. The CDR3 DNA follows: TGTGCCAGCTCACCATTCCGGACTAGTTTGGACAATGAGCAGTTCTTC.

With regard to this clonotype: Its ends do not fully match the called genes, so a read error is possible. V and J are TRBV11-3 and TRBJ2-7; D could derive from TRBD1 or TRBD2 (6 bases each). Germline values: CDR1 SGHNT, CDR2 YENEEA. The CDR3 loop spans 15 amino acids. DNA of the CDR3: TGTGCCAGCAGCCGAGGTTTGGGGGGCAAGGACGAGCGGTACTTC. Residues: CASSRGLGGKDERYF.

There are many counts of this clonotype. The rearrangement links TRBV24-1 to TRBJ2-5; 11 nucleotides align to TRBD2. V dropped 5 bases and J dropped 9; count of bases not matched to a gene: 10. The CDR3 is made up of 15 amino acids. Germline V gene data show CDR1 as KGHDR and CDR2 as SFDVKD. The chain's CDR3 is CATSAPGLAAEAQYF. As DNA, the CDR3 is TGTGCCACCAGTGCCCCGGGACTAGCGGCGGAGGCCCAGTACTTC.

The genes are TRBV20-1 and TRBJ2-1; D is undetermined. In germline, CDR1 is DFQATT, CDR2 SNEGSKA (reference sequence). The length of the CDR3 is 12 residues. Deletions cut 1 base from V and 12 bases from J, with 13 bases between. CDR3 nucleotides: TGCAGTGCTAGAGCCGGGTCCAGTGGGCAGTTCTTC. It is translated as CSARAGSSGQFF.

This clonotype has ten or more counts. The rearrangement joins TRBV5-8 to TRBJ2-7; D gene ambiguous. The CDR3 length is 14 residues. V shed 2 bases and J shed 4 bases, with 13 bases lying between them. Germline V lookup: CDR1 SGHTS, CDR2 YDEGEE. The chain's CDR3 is CASSFRTRRYEQYF. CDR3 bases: TGTGCCAGCAGCTTCCGGACCCGGCGGTACGAGCAGTACTTC.

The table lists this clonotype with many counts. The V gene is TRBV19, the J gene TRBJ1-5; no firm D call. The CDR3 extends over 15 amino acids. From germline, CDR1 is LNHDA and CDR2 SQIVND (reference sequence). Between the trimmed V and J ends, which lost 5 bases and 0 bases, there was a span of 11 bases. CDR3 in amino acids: CASSSAGYSNQPQHF. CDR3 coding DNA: TGTGCCAGTAGTTCGGCCGGATATAGCAATCAGCCCCAGCATTTT.

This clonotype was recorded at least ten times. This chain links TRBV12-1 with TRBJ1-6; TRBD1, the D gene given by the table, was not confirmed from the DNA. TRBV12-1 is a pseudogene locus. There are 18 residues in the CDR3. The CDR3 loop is CASSSIAAGTGVNSPLHF. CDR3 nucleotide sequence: TGTGCCAGCAGCTCTATTGCAGCCGGGACAGGTGTCAATTCACCCCTCCACTTT.

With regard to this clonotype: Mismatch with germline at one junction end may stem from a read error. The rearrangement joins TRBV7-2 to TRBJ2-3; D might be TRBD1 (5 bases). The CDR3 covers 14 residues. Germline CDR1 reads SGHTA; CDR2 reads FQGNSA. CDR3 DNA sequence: TGTGCCAACAGCCCTGGACCCGGCACAGGTACGCAGTATTTT. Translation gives CANSPGPGTGTQYF.

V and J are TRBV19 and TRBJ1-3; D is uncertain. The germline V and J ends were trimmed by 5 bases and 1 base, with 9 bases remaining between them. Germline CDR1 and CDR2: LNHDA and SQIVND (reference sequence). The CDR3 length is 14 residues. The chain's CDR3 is CASSVRASGNTIYF. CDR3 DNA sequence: TGTGCCAGTAGTGTACGGGCGTCTGGAAACACCATATATTTT.

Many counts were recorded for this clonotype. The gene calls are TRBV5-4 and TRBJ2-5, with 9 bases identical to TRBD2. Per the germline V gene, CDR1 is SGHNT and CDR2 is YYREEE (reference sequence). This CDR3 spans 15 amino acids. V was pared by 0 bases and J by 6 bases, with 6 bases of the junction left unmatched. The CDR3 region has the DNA TGTGCCAGCAGCTTGGTTAGCGGGAGTAAGAAGACCCAGTACTTC. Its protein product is CASSLVSGSKKTQYF. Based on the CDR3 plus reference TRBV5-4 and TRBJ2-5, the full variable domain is ETGVTQSPTHLIKTRGQQVTLRCSSQSGHNTVSWYQQALGQGPQFIFQYYREEENGRGNFPPRFSGLQFPNYSSELNVNALELDDSALYLCASSLVSGSKKTQYFGPGTRLLVL.

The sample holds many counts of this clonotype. The CDR3 loop reads CASRKGGFSNQPQHF. The CDR3 bases are TGTGCCAGCAGGAAAGGCGGGTTTAGCAATCAGCCCCAGCATTTT. The rearrangement links TRBV6-2 or TRBV6-3 to TRBJ1-5; no definite D call. From germline, CDR1 is MNHEY and CDR2 SVGEGT. Trimming took off 6 bases at V and 0 bases at J, with 12 bases between the two ends. The CDR3 spans 15 residues.

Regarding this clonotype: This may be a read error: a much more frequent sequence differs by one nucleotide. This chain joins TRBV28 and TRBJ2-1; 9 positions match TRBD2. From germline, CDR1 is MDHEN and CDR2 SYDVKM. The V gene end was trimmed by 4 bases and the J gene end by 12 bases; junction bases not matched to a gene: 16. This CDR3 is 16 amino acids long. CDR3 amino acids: CASSSLPSGVTYGQFF. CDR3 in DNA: TGTGCCAGCAGTTCCCTACCTAGCGGGGTAACCTATGGGCAGTTCTTC.

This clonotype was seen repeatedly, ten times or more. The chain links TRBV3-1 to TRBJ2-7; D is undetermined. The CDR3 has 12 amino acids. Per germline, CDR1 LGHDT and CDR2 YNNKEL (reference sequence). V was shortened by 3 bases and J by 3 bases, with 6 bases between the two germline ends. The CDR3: CASSQAYYEQYF. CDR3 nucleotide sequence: TGTGCCAGCAGCCAGGCTTACTACGAGCAGTACTTC.

The CDR3 here is CASSDSSGGANVLTF. The CDR3 DNA is TGTGCCAGCAGTGACTCGAGCGGGGGGGCCAACGTCCTGACTTTC. This chain uses TRBV6-4 with TRBJ2-6, with D perhaps matching TRBD2 (6 bases). CDR3 length: 15 amino acids. CDR1 and CDR2 from the germline V gene are MRHNA and SNTAGT. V lost 0 bases, J lost 4 bases, and 7 bases lay in between.

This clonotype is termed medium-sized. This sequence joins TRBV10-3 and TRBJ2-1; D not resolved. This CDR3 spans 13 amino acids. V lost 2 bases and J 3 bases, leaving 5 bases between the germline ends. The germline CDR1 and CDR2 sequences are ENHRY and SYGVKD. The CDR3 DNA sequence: TGTGCCATCAGTGAGGACTTCTACAATGAGCAGTTCTTC. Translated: CAISEDFYNEQFF.

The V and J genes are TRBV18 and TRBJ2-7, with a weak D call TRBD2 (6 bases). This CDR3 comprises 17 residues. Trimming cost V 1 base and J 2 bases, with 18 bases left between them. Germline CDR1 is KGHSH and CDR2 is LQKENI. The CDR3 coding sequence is TGTGCCAGCTCACCACAATTGGGTAGGAGGGTCCCCTACGAGCAGTACTTC. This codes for CASSPQLGRRVPYEQYF. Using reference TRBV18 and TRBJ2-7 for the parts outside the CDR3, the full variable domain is NAGVMQNPRHLVRRRGQEARLRCSPMKGHSHVYWYRQLPEEGLKFMVYLQKENIIDESGMPKERFSAEFPKEGPSILRIQQVVRGDSAAYFCASSPQLGRRVPYEQYFGPGTRLTVT.

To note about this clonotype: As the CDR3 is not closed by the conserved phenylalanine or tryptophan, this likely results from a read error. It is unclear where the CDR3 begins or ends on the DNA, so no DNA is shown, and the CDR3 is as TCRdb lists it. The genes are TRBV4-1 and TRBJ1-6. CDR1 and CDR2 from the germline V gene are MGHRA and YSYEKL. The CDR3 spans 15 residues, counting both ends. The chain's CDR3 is CASSQIKVDNSPFHS.

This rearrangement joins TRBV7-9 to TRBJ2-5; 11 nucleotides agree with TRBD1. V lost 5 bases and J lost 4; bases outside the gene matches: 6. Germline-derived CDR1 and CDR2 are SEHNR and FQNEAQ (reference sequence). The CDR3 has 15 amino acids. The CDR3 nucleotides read TGTGCCAGCAGCCACCGGGACAGGGGGACAGAGACCCAGTACTTC. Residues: CASSHRDRGTETQYF.